This T cell receptor (beta chain) was profiled in a study of blood T cell repertoires in COVID-19. Study summary: Specimens from acute and convalescent COVID-19 originated in the United States, Italy and Spain. PBMCs, B-cell-depleted T cells, or T cells provided the cDNA or gDNA that made up the material.

Trimming at V came to 3 bases and at J to 3 bases, leaving 20 bases not matched to a gene. The CDR3 spans 20 residues. The V gene's germline CDR1 is SGHNT and CDR2 YYREEE (reference sequence). Authors' methods: Amplified reference gene primers provided the basis for estimating nucleated cell counts. The table came from immunoSEQ multiplex PCR; TCRdb's copy has only in-frame clones and leaves some out. The DNA gave D and trimming, while V, J and clone size come from that table. The sample lists 84,000 or so clones; 80% were seen once. This clone was detected a few times. The sequencing input was peripheral blood. The chain has TRBV5-4 and TRBJ2-7; 11 bases map to TRBD1. This receptor was obtained from a woman of 80 years or more with acute or convalescent COVID-19. CDR3 protein: CASSSPPGQGARGLIYEQYF. CDR3 nucleotides: TGTGCCAGCAGCTCCCCTCCCGGACAGGGGGCCCGCGGCCTTATCTACGAGCAGTACTTC. Filled out from reference TRBV5-4 and TRBJ2-7, the complete variable domain reads ETGVTQSPTHLIKTRGQQVTLRCSSQSGHNTVSWYQQALGQGPQFIFQYYREEENGRGNFPPRFSGLQFPNYSSELNVNALELDDSALYLCASSSPPGQGARGLIYEQYFGPGTRLTVT.